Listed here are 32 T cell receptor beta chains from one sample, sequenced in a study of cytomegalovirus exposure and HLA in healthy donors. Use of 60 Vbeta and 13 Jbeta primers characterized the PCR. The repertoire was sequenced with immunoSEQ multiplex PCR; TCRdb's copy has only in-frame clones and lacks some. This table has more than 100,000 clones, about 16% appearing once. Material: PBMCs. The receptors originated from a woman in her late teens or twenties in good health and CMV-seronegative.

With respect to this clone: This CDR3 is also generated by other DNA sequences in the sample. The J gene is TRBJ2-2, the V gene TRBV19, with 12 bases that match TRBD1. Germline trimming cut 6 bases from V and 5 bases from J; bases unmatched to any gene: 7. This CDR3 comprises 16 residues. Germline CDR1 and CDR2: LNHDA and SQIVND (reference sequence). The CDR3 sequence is CASSRGQGAGTGELFF. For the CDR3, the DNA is TGTGCCAGTAGCCGGGGACAGGGGGCGGGAACCGGGGAGCTGTTTTTT.

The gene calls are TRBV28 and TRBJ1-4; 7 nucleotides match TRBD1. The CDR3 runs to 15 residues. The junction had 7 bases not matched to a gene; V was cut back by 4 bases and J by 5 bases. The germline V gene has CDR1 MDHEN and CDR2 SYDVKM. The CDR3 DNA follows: TGTGCCAGCAGTTCCACAGGGGCCCCAAATGAAAAACTGTTTTTT. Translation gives CASSSTGAPNEKLFF. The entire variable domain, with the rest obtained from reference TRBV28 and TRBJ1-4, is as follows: DVKVTQSSRYLVKRTGEKVFLECVQDMDHENMFWYRQDPGLGLRLIYFSYDVKMKEKGDIPEGYSVSREKKERFSLILESASTNQTSMYLCASSSTGAPNEKLFFGSGTQLSVL.

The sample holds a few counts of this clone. The CDR3 bases are TGTGCCAGCAGTGAAGCGCCAGGAGGCGAAAAACTGTTTTTT. It is translated as CASSEAPGGEKLFF. The rearrangement links TRBV6-1 to TRBJ1-4; the D is unclear. V lost 0 bases to trimming and J lost 8 bases, with 10 bases between them. CDR1 and CDR2 from the germline V gene are MNHNS and SASEGT. The CDR3 consists of 14 residues.

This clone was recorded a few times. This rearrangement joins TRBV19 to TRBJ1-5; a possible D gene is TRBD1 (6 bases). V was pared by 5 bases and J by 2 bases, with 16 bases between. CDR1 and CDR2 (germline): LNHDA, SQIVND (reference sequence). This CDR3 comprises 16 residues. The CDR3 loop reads CASSLSLSGGNQPQHF. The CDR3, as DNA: TGTGCCAGTAGTCTATCACTATCAGGGGGCAATCAGCCCCAGCATTTT.

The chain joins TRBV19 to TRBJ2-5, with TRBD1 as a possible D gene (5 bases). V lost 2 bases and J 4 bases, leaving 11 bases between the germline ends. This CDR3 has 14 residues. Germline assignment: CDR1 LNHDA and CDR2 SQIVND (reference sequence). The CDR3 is CASSIQGMGETQYF. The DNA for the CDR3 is TGTGCCAGTAGTATACAGGGAATGGGAGAGACCCAGTACTTC.

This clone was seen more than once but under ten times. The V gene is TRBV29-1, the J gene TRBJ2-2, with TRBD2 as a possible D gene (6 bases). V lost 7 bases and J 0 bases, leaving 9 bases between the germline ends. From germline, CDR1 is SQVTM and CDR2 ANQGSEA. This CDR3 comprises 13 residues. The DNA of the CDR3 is TGCAGCGCCTGGACTACGAACACCGGGGAGCTGTTTTTT. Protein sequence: CSAWTTNTGELFF.

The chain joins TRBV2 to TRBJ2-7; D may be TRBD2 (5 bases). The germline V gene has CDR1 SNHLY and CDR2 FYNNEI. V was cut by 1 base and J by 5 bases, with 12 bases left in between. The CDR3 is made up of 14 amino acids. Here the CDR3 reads CASSEVGGPNEQYF. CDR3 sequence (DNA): TGTGCCAGCAGTGAAGTCGGAGGCCCAAACGAGCAGTACTTC.

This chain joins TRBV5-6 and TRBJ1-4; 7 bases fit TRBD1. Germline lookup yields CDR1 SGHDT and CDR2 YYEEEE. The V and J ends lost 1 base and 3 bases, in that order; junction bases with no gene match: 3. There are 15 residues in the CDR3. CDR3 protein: CASSLWTGANEKLFF. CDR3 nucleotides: TGTGCCAGCAGCTTGTGGACAGGAGCTAATGAAAAACTGTTTTTT.

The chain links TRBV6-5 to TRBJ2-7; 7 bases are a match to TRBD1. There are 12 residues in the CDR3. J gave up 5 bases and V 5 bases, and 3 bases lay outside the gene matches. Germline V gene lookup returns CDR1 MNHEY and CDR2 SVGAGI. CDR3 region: CASSRTGNEQYF. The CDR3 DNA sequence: TGTGCCAGCAGTCGGACAGGCAACGAGCAGTACTTC.

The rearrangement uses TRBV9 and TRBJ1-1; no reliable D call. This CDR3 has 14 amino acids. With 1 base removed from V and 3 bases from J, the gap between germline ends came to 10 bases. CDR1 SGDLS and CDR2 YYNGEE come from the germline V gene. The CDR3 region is CASSVIRGDTEAFF. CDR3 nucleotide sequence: TGTGCCAGCAGCGTAATCCGGGGTGACACTGAAGCTTTCTTT.

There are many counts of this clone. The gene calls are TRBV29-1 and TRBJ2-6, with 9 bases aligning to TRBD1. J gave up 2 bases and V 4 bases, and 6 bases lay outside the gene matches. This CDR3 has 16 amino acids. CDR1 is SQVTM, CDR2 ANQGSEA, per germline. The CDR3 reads CSVGGQGTAGANVLTF. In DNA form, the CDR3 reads TGCAGCGTTGGGGGACAGGGCACAGCTGGGGCCAACGTCCTGACTTTC. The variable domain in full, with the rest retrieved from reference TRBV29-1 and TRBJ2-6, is SAVISQKPSRDICQRGTSLTIQCQVDSQVTMMFWYRQQPGQSLTLIATANQGSEATYESGFVIDKFPISRPNLTFSTLTVSNMSPEDSSIYLCSVGGQGTAGANVLTFGAGSRLTVL.

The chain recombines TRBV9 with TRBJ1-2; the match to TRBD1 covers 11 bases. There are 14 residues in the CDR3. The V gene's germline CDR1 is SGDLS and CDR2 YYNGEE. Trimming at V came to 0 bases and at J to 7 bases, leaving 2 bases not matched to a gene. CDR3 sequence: CASSVVGTGGGYTF. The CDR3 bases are TGTGCCAGCAGCGTAGTAGGGACAGGGGGTGGCTACACCTTC.

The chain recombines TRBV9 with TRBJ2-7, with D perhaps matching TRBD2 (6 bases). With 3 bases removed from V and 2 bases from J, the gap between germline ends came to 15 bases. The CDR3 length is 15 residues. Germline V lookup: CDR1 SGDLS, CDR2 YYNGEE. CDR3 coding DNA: TGTGCCAGCAGCGCATCAGGCACGGGGGCCTACGAGCAGTACTTC. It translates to CASSASGTGAYEQYF. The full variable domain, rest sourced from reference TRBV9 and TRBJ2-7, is DSGVTQTPKHLITATGQRVTLRCSPRSGDLSVYWYQQSLDQGLQFLIQYYNGEERAKGNILERFSAQQFPDLHSELNLSSLELGDSALYFCASSASGTGAYEQYFGPGTRLTVT.

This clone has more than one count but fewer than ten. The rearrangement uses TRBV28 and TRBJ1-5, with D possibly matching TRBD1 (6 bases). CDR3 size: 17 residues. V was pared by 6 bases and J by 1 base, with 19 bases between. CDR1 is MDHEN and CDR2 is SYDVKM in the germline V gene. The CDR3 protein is CASSQWVGTPSNQPQHF. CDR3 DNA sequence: TGTGCCAGCAGCCAATGGGTGGGGACACCGAGCAATCAGCCCCAGCATTTT.

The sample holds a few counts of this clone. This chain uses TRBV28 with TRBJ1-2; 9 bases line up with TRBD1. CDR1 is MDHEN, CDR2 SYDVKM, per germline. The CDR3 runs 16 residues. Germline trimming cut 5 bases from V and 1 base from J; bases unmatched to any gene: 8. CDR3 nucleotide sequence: TGTGCCAGCAGTGAAAGACAGGGGGTACATAACTATGGCTACACCTTC. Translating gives CASSERQGVHNYGYTF.

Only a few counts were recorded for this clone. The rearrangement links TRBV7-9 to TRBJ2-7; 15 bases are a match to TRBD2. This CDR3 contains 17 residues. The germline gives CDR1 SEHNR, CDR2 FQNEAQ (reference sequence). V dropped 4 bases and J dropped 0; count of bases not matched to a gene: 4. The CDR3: CASSYGLAGGSSYEQYF. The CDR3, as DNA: TGTGCCAGCAGCTATGGACTAGCGGGAGGGAGCTCCTACGAGCAGTACTTC.

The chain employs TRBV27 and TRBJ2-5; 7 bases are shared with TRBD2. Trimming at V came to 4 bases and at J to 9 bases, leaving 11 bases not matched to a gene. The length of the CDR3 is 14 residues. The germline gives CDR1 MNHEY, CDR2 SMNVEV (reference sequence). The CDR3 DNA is TGTGCCAGCAGTTCCCTAGCGGACCGAGGGGCCCAGTACTTC. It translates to CASSSLADRGAQYF.

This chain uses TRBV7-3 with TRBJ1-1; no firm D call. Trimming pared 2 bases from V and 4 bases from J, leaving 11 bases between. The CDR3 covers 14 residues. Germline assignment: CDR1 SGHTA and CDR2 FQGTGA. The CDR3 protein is CASSLDNTLTEAFF. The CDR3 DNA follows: TGTGCCAGCAGCTTAGACAATACACTCACTGAAGCTTTCTTT.

CDR3 in amino acids: CASTPSGTSGSGEQFF. The CDR3 DNA reads TGTGCCAGCACTCCCTCCGGGACTAGCGGGAGTGGTGAGCAGTTCTTC. This chain links TRBV25-1 with TRBJ2-1; 14 bases align to TRBD2. V was clipped by 7 bases and J by 9 bases; unmatched bases: 11. CDR3 size: 16 residues. Germline V gene lookup returns CDR1 MGHDK and CDR2 SYGVNS.

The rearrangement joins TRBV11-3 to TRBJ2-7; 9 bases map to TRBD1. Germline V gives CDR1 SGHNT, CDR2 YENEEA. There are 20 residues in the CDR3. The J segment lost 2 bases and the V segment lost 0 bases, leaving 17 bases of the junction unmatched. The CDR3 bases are TGTGCCAGCAGCTTAGAGAACTGGGACAGGGCCGGGGTGGGGGCCTACGAGCAGTACTTC. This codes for CASSLENWDRAGVGAYEQYF.

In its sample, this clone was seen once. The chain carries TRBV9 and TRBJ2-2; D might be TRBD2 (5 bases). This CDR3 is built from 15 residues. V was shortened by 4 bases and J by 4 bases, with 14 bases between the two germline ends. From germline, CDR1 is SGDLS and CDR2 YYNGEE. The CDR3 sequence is CASSPTSAGTGELFF. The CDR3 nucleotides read TGTGCCAGCAGCCCGACGTCCGCGGGCACCGGGGAGCTGTTTTTT.

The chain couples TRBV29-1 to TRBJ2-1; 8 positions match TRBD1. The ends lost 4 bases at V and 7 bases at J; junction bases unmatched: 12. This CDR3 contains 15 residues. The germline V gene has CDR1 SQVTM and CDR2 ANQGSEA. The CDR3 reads CSVGLYGQGGNEQFF. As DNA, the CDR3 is TGCAGCGTTGGGTTATACGGACAGGGCGGGAATGAGCAGTTCTTC.

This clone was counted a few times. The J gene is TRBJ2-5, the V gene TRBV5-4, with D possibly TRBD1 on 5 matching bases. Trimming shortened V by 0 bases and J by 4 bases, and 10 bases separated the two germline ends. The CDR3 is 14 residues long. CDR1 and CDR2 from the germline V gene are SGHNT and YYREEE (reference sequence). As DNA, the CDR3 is TGTGCCAGCAGCTTGGCGGCAGGGCGAGAGACCCAGTACTTC. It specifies CASSLAAGRETQYF.

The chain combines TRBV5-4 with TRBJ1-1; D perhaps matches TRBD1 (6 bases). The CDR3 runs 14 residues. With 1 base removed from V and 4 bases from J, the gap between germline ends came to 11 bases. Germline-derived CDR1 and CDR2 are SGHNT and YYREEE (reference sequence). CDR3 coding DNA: TGTGCCAGCAGCTTGACAAGGGGGAGCACTGAAGCTTTCTTT. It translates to CASSLTRGSTEAFF.

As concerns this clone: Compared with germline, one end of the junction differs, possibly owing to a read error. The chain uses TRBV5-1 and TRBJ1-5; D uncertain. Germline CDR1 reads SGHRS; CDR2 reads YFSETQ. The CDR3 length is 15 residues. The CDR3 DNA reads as TGCGCCAGCAGCTTGTTCGGGGATAGCAATCAGCCCAAGCATTTT. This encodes CASSLFGDSNQPKHF.

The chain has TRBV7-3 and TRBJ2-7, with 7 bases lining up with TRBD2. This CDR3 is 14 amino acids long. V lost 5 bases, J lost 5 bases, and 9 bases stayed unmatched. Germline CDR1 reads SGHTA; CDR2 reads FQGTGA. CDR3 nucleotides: TGTGCCAGCAGCGCCCGGGGAGGGACCGACGAGCAGTACTTC. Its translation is CASSARGGTDEQYF.

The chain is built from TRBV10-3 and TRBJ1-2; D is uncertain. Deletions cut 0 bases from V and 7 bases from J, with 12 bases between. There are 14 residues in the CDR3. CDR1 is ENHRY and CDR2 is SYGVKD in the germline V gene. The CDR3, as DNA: TGTGCCATCAGTGAGTCTCAGGCTTCGGTTGGCTACACCTTC. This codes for CAISESQASVGYTF.

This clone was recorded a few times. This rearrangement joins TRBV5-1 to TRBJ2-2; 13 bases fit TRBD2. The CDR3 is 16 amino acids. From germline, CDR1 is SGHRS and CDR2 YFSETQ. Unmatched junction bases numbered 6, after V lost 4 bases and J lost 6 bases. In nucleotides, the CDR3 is TGCGCCAGCAGCCTTACTAGCGGGAGGGCCTCCGGGGAGCTGTTTTTT. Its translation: CASSLTSGRASGELFF.

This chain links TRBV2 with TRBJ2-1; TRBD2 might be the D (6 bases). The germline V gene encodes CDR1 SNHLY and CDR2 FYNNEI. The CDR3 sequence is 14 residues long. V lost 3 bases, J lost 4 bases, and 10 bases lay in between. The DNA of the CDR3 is TGTGCCAGCAGTGAGGACGGGACTTACAATGAGCAGTTCTTC. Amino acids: CASSEDGTYNEQFF.

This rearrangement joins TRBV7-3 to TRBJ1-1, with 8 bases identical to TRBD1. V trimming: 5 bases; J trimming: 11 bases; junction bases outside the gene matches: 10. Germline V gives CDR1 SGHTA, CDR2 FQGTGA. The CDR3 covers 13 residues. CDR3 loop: CASSLLTGGQAFF. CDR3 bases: TGTGCCAGCAGCCTGTTAACAGGGGGGCAGGCTTTCTTT. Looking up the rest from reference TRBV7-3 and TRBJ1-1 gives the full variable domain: GAGVSQTPSNKVTEKGKYVELRCDPISGHTALYWYRQSLGQGPEFLIYFQGTGAADDSGLPNDRFFAVRPEGSVSTLKIQRTERGDSAVYLCASSLLTGGQAFFGQGTRLTVV.

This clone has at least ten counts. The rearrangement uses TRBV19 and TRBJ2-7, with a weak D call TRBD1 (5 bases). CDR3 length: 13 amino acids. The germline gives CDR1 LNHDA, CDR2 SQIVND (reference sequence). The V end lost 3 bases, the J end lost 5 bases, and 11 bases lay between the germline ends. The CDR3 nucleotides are TGTGCCAGTAGTATCGCAGGGAACAACGAGCAGTACTTC. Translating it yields CASSIAGNNEQYF.

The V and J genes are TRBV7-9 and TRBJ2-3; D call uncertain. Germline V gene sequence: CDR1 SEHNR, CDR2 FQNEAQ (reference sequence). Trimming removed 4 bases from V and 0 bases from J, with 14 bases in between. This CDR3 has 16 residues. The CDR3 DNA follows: TGTGCCAGCAGCTCTAGTAGGATCCGTAGCACAGATACGCAGTATTTT. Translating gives CASSSSRIRSTDTQYF.